The clone carrying this T cell receptor beta chain was counted a few times. The data are from a study of blood T cell repertoires in COVID-19. With 0 bases clipped from V and 5 bases from J, the junction kept 7 bases outside the gene matches. Germline CDR1 and CDR2: SGDLS and YYNGEE. The CDR3 is made up of 15 amino acids. The data were produced by immunoSEQ multiplex PCR, yet TCRdb's version contains in-frame clones alone and is incomplete. The table includes 59,000 or so clones, approximately 79% detected once. The sequenced material came from peripheral blood. The chain has TRBV9 and TRBJ1-1, with 7 nucleotides matching TRBD1. This TCR came from a man in his sixties with acute or convalescent COVID-19. The CDR3 sequence is CASSVVPTGTTEAFF. The CDR3 DNA reads as TGTGCCAGCAGCGTAGTCCCGACAGGGACTACTGAAGCTTTCTTT.